The 11 T cell receptor beta chains reported below all come from one sample, sequenced in a study of T cells in Graves' hyperthyroidism and ophthalmopathy. Amplified regions were TCR beta CDR3 sequences from RNA transcripts. The study used the HTBI primer set for a first-round RT-PCR of the TCR CDR3. One entry per CDR3 protein results from TCRdb running MiXCR on the multiplex PCR reads. The sample lists hundreds of thousands of distinct CDR3 sequences; around 20% were seen once. Material for sequencing was blood. Every receptor here comes from a man aged 35-49 years with Graves' ophthalmopathy.

This clonotype was picked up many times. The chain carries TRBV7-8 and TRBJ2-3, with 11 bases fitting TRBD2. The CDR3 has 15 amino acids. The J segment lost 9 bases and the V segment lost 1 base, leaving 6 bases of the junction unmatched. Germline V lookup: CDR1 SGHVS, CDR2 FQNEAQ. The CDR3 sequence is CASSLVGTSGRTQYF. DNA for the CDR3: TGTGCCAGCAGCTTAGTAGGGACTAGCGGTAGGACGCAGTATTTT.

A remark on this clonotype: A much larger clone lies a single base off, so this may be a read error. The J gene is TRBJ1-1, the V gene TRBV27; 7 bases map to TRBD1. The CDR3 length is 14 residues. CDR1 MNHEY and CDR2 SMNVEV come from the germline V gene (reference sequence). J gave up 3 bases and V 6 bases, and 7 bases lay outside the gene matches. CDR3 nucleotides: TGTGCCAGCAGGCGACAGGGAGGGGACACTGAAGCTTTCTTT. It encodes CASRRQGGDTEAFF.

Ten or more counts support this clonotype. This chain uses TRBV10-3 with TRBJ2-3, with TRBD2 identical over 12 bases. Germline values: CDR1 ENHRY, CDR2 SYGVKD. Trimming cost V 3 bases and J 7 bases; bases outside gene matches: 5. This CDR3 comprises 15 residues. The CDR3 DNA is TGTGCCATCAGTGAATCGACTAGCGGGAGTTATACGCAGTATTTT. As protein: CAISESTSGSYTQYF.

A word on this clonotype: This may arise from a read error, as a much more abundant clone is one base away. The chain combines TRBV28 with TRBJ2-3; TRBD2 agrees at 7 bases. With 10 bases clipped from V and 8 bases from J, the junction kept 12 bases outside the gene matches. The CDR3 is 13 residues long. Germline V lookup: CDR1 MDHEN, CDR2 SYDVKM. The CDR3 sequence: CANSGMGAGTQYF. In DNA, the CDR3 is TGTGCCAACAGCGGGATGGGCGCAGGTACGCAGTATTTT.

This sequence joins TRBV28 and TRBJ2-2; D not resolved. The V gene's germline CDR1 is MDHEN and CDR2 SYDVKM. The CDR3 sequence is 14 residues long. V was clipped by 4 bases and J by 2 bases, with 8 bases between them. Written as DNA, the CDR3 is TGTGCCAGCAGTTCCAGGTTCAACACCGGGGAGCTGTTTTTT. Its protein is CASSSRFNTGELFF.

Ten or more counts support this clonotype. The CDR3 DNA is TGTGCCAGCTCACCACAGGGTATCGGATACGAGCAGTACTTC. Its protein is CASSPQGIGYEQYF. This rearrangement joins TRBV18 to TRBJ2-7; D gene uncertain. There are 14 residues in the CDR3. V lost 1 base and J lost 4, with 11 bases in between. Germline V lookup: CDR1 KGHSH, CDR2 LQKENI.

Remarks on this clonotype: Its ends do not fully match the called genes, so a read error is possible. The gene calls are TRBV2 and TRBJ2-5; the D gene could be TRBD1 or TRBD2 (6 bases each). This CDR3 is 11 amino acids long. From germline, CDR1 is SNHLY and CDR2 FYNNEI. In DNA, the CDR3 is TGTGCCAGCACAAGGGGGGATTCCTCACACTTC. It is translated as CASTRGDSSHF.

This clonotype was counted a few times. The V call is TRBV3-1, the J call TRBJ1-4, with D uncertain. Trimming stripped 1 base from V and 8 bases from J, with 11 bases between. From germline, CDR1 is LGHDT and CDR2 YNNKEL (reference sequence). CDR3 size: 14 residues. The CDR3 loop reads CASSQGGSLEKLFF. In nucleotides, the CDR3 is TGTGCCAGCAGCCAAGGGGGTTCATTAGAAAAACTGTTTTTT.

In this sample, this clonotype turned up many times. The chain couples TRBV28 to TRBJ2-1, with TRBD2 identical over 14 bases. With V trimmed by 5 bases and J by 6 bases, 6 bases remained unmatched. This CDR3 is built from 16 residues. Germline CDR1 is MDHEN and CDR2 is SYDVKM. CDR3 sequence: CASSTTGTSGSNEQFF. The CDR3 nucleotides are TGTGCCAGCAGTACCACCGGGACTAGCGGGAGCAATGAGCAGTTCTTC.

The genes are TRBV7-8 and TRBJ1-4, with 10 bases lining up with TRBD1. V lost 0 bases and J lost 6; bases outside the gene matches: 4. Germline-derived CDR1 and CDR2 are SGHVS and FQNEAQ. The CDR3 consists of 16 residues. CDR3 nucleotide sequence: TGTGCCAGCAGCTTAGCCTCCGGGACAGGGGATGAAAAACTGTTTTTT. Protein product: CASSLASGTGDEKLFF. Full variable domain (rest looked up from reference TRBV7-8 and TRBJ1-4): GAGVSQSPRYKVAKRGQDVALRCDPISGHVSLFWYQQALGQGPEFLTYFQNEAQLDKSGLPSDRFFAERPEGSVSTLKIQRTQQEDSAVYLCASSLASGTGDEKLFFGSGTQLSVL.

The sample holds many counts of this clonotype. The chain links TRBV5-1 to TRBJ2-1; TRBD1 matches at 9 bases. Trimming cost V 5 bases and J 10 bases; bases outside gene matches: 13. CDR3 size: 15 residues. Germline V gene lookup returns CDR1 SGHRS and CDR2 YFSETQ. CDR3 in DNA: TGCGCCAGCAGTGGGGCCGGGACAGGGTTCTCCGAGCAGTTCTTC. Translation: CASSGAGTGFSEQFF.